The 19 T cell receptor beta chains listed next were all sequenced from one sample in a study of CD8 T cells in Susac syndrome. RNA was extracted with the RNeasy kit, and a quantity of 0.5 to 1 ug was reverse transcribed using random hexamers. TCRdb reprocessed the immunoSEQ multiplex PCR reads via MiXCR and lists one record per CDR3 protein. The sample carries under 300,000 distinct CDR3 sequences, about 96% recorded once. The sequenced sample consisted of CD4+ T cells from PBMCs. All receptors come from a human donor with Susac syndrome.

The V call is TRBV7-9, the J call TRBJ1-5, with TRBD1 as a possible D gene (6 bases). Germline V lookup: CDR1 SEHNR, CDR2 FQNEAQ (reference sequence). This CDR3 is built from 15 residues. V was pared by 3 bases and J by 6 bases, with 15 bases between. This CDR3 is CASSLAGAHGQPQHF. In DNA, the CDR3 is TGTGCCAGCAGCTTGGCAGGGGCGCATGGTCAGCCCCAGCATTTT.

The DNA of the CDR3 is TGTGCCAGCGGACTAATGACCGGATTATATGGCTACACCTTC. Amino acid sequence: CASGLMTGLYGYTF. The rearrangement links TRBV7-9 to TRBJ1-2; D gene ambiguous. The CDR3 is 14 residues long. Germline assignment: CDR1 SEHNR and CDR2 FQNEAQ (reference sequence). Trimming pared 8 bases from V and 5 bases from J, leaving 18 bases between.

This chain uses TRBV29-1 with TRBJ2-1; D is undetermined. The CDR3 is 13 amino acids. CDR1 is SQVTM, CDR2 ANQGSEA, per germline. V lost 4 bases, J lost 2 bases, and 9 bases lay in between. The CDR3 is CSVVGVPYNEQFF. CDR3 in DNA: TGCAGCGTTGTCGGCGTTCCCTACAATGAGCAGTTCTTC.

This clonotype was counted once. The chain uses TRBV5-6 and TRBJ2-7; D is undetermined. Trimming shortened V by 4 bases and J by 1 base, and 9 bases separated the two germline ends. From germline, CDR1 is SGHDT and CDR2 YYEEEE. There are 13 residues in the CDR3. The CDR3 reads CASSPPWSYEQYF. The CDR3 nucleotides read TGTGCCAGCAGCCCACCCTGGTCCTACGAGCAGTACTTC. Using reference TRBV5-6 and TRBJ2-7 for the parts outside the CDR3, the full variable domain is DAGVTQSPTHLIKTRGQQVTLRCSPKSGHDTVSWYQQALGQGPQFIFQYYEEEERQRGNFPDRFSGHQFPNYSSELNVNALLLGDSALYLCASSPPWSYEQYFGPGTRLTVT.

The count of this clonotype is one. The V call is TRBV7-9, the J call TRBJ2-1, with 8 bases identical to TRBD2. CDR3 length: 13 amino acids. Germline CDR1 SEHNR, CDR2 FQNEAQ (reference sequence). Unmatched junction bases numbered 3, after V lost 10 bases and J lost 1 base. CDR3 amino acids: CATERESYNEQFF. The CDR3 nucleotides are TGTGCCACTGAGCGGGAGTCCTACAATGAGCAGTTCTTC.

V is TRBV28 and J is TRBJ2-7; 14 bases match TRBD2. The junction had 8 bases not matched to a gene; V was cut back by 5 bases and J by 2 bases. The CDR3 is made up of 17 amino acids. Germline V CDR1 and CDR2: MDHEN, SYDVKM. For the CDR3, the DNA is TGTGCCAGCAGTCCCTACCCGACTAGCGGGAGGGCCTACGAGCAGTACTTC. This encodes CASSPYPTSGRAYEQYF. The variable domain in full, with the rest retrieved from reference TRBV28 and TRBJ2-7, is DVKVTQSSRYLVKRTGEKVFLECVQDMDHENMFWYRQDPGLGLRLIYFSYDVKMKEKGDIPEGYSVSREKKERFSLILESASTNQTSMYLCASSPYPTSGRAYEQYFGPGTRLTVT.

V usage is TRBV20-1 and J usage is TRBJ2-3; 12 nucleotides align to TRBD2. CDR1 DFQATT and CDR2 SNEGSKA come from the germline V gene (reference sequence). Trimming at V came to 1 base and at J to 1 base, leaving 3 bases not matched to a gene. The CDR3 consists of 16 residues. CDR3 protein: CSARGLAGGRTDTQYF. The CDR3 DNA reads TGCAGTGCTAGAGGGCTAGCGGGAGGGCGCACAGATACGCAGTATTTT.

The CDR3 here is CASSLDQLGYTF. The CDR3 nucleotides are TGTGCCAGCAGCTTAGATCAACTTGGCTACACCTTC. The V call is TRBV7-9, the J call TRBJ1-2; D ambiguous. This CDR3 spans 12 amino acids. The ends were cut back, 1 base at V and 7 bases at J, with 7 bases in the middle. From germline, CDR1 is SEHNR and CDR2 FQNEAQ (reference sequence).

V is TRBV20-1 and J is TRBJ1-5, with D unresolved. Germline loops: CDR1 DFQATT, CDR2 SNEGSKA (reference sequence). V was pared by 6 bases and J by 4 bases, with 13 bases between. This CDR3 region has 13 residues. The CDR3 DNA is TGCAGTGCCCAGACAAGAACGAATCAGCCCCAGCATTTT. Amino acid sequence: CSAQTRTNQPQHF.

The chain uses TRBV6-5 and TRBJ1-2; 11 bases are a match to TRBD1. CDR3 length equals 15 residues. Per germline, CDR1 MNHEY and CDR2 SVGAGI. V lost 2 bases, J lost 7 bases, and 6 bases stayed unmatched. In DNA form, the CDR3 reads TGTGCCAGCAGTTACGGACAGGGGGCCGTACTTGGCTACACCTTC. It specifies CASSYGQGAVLGYTF.

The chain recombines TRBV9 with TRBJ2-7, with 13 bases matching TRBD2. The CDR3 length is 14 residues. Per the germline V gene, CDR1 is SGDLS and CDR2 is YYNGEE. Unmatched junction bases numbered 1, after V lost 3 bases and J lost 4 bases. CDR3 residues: CASSGTSGSYEQYF. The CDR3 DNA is TGTGCCAGCAGCGGGACTAGCGGGAGTTACGAGCAGTACTTC.

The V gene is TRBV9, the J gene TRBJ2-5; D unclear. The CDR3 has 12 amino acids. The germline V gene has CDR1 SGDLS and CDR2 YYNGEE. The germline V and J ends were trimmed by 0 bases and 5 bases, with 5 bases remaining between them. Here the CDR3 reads CASSVDSETQYF. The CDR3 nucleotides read TGTGCCAGCAGCGTAGATTCCGAGACCCAGTACTTC.

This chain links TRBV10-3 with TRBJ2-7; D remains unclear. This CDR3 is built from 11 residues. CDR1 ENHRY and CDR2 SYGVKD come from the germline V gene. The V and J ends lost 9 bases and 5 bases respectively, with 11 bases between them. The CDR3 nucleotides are TGTGCCATAAGGTCGGGTGACGAGCAGTACTTC. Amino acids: CAIRSGDEQYF.

Written as DNA, the CDR3 is TGTGCCAGCAGCGCGAAGGTTAGGGGCACTGAAGCTTTCTTT. This translates into CASSAKVRGTEAFF. The chain links TRBV7-8 to TRBJ1-1; the D gene is possibly TRBD1 (5 bases). V lost 5 bases, J lost 4 bases, and 14 bases lay in between. The germline V gene encodes CDR1 SGHVS and CDR2 FQNEAQ. The CDR3 is 14 amino acids.

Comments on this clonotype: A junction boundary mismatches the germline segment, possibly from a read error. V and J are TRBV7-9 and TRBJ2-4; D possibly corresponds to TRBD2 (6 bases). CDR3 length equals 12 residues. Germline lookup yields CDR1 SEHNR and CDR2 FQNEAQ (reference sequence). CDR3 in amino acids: CASSLGGIIQYF. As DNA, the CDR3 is TGTGCCAGCAGTTTAGGCGGGATCATTCAGTACTTC.

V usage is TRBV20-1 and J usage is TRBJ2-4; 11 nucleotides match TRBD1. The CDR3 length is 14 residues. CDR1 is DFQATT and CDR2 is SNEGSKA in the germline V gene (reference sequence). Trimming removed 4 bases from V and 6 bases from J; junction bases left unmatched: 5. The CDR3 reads CSAIGTGGLNIQYF. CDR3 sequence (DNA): TGCAGTGCTATAGGGACAGGGGGATTAAACATTCAGTACTTC.

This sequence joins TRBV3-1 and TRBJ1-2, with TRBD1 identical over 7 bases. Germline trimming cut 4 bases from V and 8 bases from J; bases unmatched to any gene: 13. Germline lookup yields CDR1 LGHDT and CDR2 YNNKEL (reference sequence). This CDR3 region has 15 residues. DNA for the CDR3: TGTGCCAGCAGCCTTACTCTTACAGGGGCGGAAGGCTACACCTTC. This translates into CASSLTLTGAEGYTF.

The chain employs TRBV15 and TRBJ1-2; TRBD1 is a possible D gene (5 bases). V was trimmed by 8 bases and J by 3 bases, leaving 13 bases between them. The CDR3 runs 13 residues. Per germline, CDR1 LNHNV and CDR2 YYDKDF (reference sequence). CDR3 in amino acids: CATAPGTDYGYTF. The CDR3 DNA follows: TGTGCCACCGCGCCCGGGACTGACTATGGCTACACCTTC.

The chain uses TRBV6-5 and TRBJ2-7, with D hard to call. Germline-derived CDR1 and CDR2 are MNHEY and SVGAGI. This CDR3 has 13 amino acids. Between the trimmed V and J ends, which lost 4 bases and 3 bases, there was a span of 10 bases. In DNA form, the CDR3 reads TGTGCCAGCAGTTCCCTTCGGATCTACGAGCAGTACTTC. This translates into CASSSLRIYEQYF.